Following are 24 T cell receptor beta chains from one sample sequenced in a study of breast tumors, draining lymph nodes, adjacent tissues. Breast cancer patients provided tissue from their axillary draining lymph nodes. MiXCR, run by TCRdb on the multiplex PCR reads, gives a single entry per CDR3 protein. The sample carries fewer than 150,000 distinct CDR3 sequences, 21% recorded once. Sequenced sample: axillary lymph node tissue. The receptors derive from a female donor with breast cancer. Some clones in this sample may be carry-over from other donors' samples.

This clonotype came up many times. The chain is built from TRBV5-1 and TRBJ2-1, with a possible D match to TRBD2 (6 bases). Germline-derived CDR1 and CDR2 are SGHRS and YFSETQ. The CDR3 has 18 residues. V lost 0 bases, J lost 1 base, and 17 bases lay in between. DNA for the CDR3: TGCGCCAGCAGCTTGGGTTTGGCCGGGAGTAGGTCCTACAATGAGCAGTTCTTC. Its translation: CASSLGLAGSRSYNEQFF.

As regards this clonotype: This may be a read error, as it is one base from a much larger clone. The chain couples TRBV6-6 to TRBJ2-7; 8 nucleotides agree with TRBD2. The CDR3 contains 15 residues. The germline gives CDR1 MNHNY, CDR2 SVGAGI (reference sequence). Unmatched junction bases numbered 12, after V lost 7 bases and J lost 4 bases. CDR3 sequence: CASINVPAGEYEQYF. The DNA of the CDR3 is TGTGCCAGCATCAATGTACCAGCGGGAGAATACGAGCAGTACTTC.

This clonotype was counted a few times. The chain recombines TRBV19 with TRBJ2-2, with TRBD1 matching 10 bases. Germline assignment: CDR1 LNHDA and CDR2 SQIVND (reference sequence). J gave up 4 bases and V 5 bases, and 4 bases lay outside the gene matches. The CDR3 contains 15 residues. Here the CDR3 DNA reads TGTGCCAGTAGTCCGCGGACAGGGGGCACCGGGGAGCTGTTTTTT. It translates to CASSPRTGGTGELFF.

This clonotype occurred many times. The rearrangement links TRBV24-1 to TRBJ2-7; D is uncertain. CDR3 length: 11 amino acids. From germline, CDR1 is KGHDR and CDR2 SFDVKD. V was cut by 2 bases and J by 5 bases, with 3 bases left in between. CDR3 coding DNA: TGTGCCACCAGTGATTGGAACGAGCAGTACTTC. Protein: CATSDWNEQYF.

The V call is TRBV28, the J call TRBJ2-2, with TRBD2 identical over 8 bases. The V gene end was trimmed by 8 bases and the J gene end by 6 bases; junction bases not matched to a gene: 2. The CDR3 extends over 12 amino acids. Germline CDR1 and CDR2: MDHEN and SYDVKM. CDR3 DNA sequence: TGTGCCAGCCGGGGGGGTTCCGGGGAGCTGTTTTTT. Residues: CASRGGSGELFF.

This clonotype was detected ten times or more. In DNA, the CDR3 is TGCGCCAGCAGCTTTCGGAGGGTAGTCACAGATACGCAGTATTTT. Its translation is CASSFRRVVTDTQYF. V is TRBV5-1 and J is TRBJ2-3; D possibly corresponds to TRBD2 (6 bases). The V gene lost 2 bases and the J gene lost 2 bases, with 12 bases spanning the gap. From germline, CDR1 is SGHRS and CDR2 YFSETQ. The CDR3 consists of 15 residues.

This clonotype was found many times. V gene TRBV12-3 or TRBV12-4 combines with J gene TRBJ2-1; D possibly corresponds to TRBD2 (5 bases). The ends were cut back, 6 bases at V and 1 base at J, with 13 bases in the middle. The CDR3 has 15 residues. The CDR3 sequence is CASSPSGISYNEQFF. The CDR3 nucleotides read TGTGCCAGCAGCCCGTCGGGGATATCCTACAATGAGCAGTTCTTC.

With respect to this clonotype: Given a much more abundant clone one base away, this may be a read error. The chain joins TRBV6-5 to TRBJ1-5; the D gene is possibly TRBD1 (6 bases). The CDR3 is made up of 14 amino acids. The germline CDR1 and CDR2 sequences are MNHEY and SVGAGI. For the CDR3, the DNA is TGTGCCAACAGTACAGGGAAGAGCAATCAGCCCCAGCATTTT. Its protein is CANSTGKSNQPQHF.

This clonotype came up many times. The chain carries TRBV30 and TRBJ2-3; D is perhaps TRBD2 (5 bases). The CDR3 totals 12 residues. CDR1 and CDR2 (germline): GTSNPN, SVGIG (reference sequence). Trimming removed 2 bases at V and 8 bases at J, with 11 bases between. The CDR3 loop is CAWSSTRATQYF. The DNA for the CDR3 is TGTGCCTGGAGTTCAACTAGGGCTACGCAGTATTTT.

About this clonotype: A much larger clone lies one base from this, so it may be a read error. The rearrangement joins TRBV11-2 to TRBJ2-6; 7 nucleotides line up with TRBD1. Germline V gives CDR1 SGHAT, CDR2 FQNNGV. The CDR3 is 18 amino acids. The J segment lost 0 bases and the V segment lost 8 bases, leaving 13 bases of the junction unmatched. CDR3 amino acids: CASGRRGQTSSGANVLTF. The CDR3 DNA reads TGTGCCAGCGGCCGTAGGGGACAGACAAGCTCTGGGGCCAACGTCCTGACTTTC.

In its sample, this clonotype was seen many times. The chain recombines TRBV2 with TRBJ2-3; 8 nucleotides match TRBD1. There are 15 residues in the CDR3. Germline-derived CDR1 and CDR2 are SNHLY and FYNNEI. The J segment lost 3 bases and the V segment lost 4 bases, leaving 6 bases of the junction unmatched. The CDR3 protein is CASSATGERTDTQYF. CDR3 in DNA: TGTGCCAGCAGTGCGACAGGGGAAAGGACAGATACGCAGTATTTT.

This clonotype was seen repeatedly, ten times or more. V gene TRBV13 combines with J gene TRBJ1-2; tentative D call: TRBD1 (5 bases). Between the trimmed V and J ends, which lost 6 bases and 3 bases, there was a span of 20 bases. The CDR3 consists of 16 residues. Per germline, CDR1 PRHDT and CDR2 FYEKMQ (reference sequence). CDR3 nucleotides: TGTGCCAGCAGTTCCTACCAAGGGGTTTATCACTATGGCTACACCTTC. It yields the protein CASSSYQGVYHYGYTF.

With respect to this clonotype: This may stem from a read error, because a much larger clone lies one nucleotide away. As the CDR3 is not closed by the conserved phenylalanine or tryptophan, this likely results from a read error. This chain connects TRBV19 to TRBJ1-3; the match to TRBD1 covers 8 bases. Germline lookup yields CDR1 LNHDA and CDR2 SQIVND (reference sequence). The CDR3 consists of 14 residues. V dropped 6 bases and J dropped 4; count of bases not matched to a gene: 5. CDR3 sequence: CASRLDRAGNTIYL. CDR3 bases: TGTGCCAGTAGGCTGGACAGGGCGGGAAACACCATATATCTT.

Ten or more counts support this clonotype. V is TRBV5-4 and J is TRBJ2-1; the match to TRBD2 covers 8 bases. V was pared by 0 bases and J by 1 base, with 3 bases of the junction left unmatched. Germline CDR1 SGHNT, CDR2 YYREEE (reference sequence). The CDR3 has 16 amino acids. CDR3 residues: CASSLAGRGSYNEQFF. The CDR3, as DNA: TGTGCCAGCAGCTTGGCCGGGAGGGGATCCTACAATGAGCAGTTCTTC.

The chain recombines TRBV3-1 with TRBJ2-6, with a tentative D call TRBD1 (6 bases). Germline CDR1 reads LGHDT; CDR2 reads YNNKEL (reference sequence). This CDR3 has 17 residues. With 1 base removed from V and 0 bases from J, the gap between germline ends came to 10 bases. The CDR3 region has the DNA TGTGCCAGCAGCCAAGTACTCAGGGGCTCTGGGGCCAACGTCCTGACTTTC. Translation gives CASSQVLRGSGANVLTF.

The V call is TRBV2, the J call TRBJ2-7; D call uncertain. The CDR3 has 13 amino acids. The germline V gene encodes CDR1 SNHLY and CDR2 FYNNEI. V lost 10 bases, J lost 1 base, and 14 bases lay in between. CDR3 in amino acids: CATQSQLSYEQYF. The CDR3 coding sequence is TGTGCCACCCAAAGTCAGCTGTCCTACGAGCAGTACTTC. Full variable domain (rest looked up from reference TRBV2 and TRBJ2-7): EPEVTQTPSHQVTQMGQEVILRCVPISNHLYFYWYRQILGQKVEFLVSFYNNEISEKSEIFDDQFSVERPDGSNFTLKIRSTKLEDSAMYFCATQSQLSYEQYFGPGTRLTVT.

This clonotype was observed a handful of times. This chain links TRBV28 with TRBJ1-2; D is ambiguous. The V and J ends lost 4 bases and 4 bases respectively, with 7 bases between them. The CDR3 has 12 residues. Germline V gene lookup returns CDR1 MDHEN and CDR2 SYDVKM. The CDR3 coding sequence is TGTGCCAGCAGTTACAAGACCTATGGCTACACCTTC. Protein: CASSYKTYGYTF.

The J gene is TRBJ2-2, the V gene TRBV7-2; D unclear. The length of the CDR3 is 16 residues. The V end lost 0 bases, the J end lost 1 base, and 9 bases lay between the germline ends. Germline lookup yields CDR1 SGHTA and CDR2 FQGNSA. CDR3 protein: CASSLAATKNTGELFF. CDR3 nucleotides: TGTGCCAGCAGCTTAGCAGCTACAAAGAACACCGGGGAGCTGTTTTTT.

Turning to this clonotype: This may stem from a read error, because a much larger clone lies one nucleotide away. The chain uses TRBV6-5 and TRBJ2-7; D gene ambiguous. V was shortened by 2 bases and J by 0 bases, with 8 bases between the two germline ends. This CDR3 is 14 amino acids long. Germline assignment: CDR1 MNHEY and CDR2 SVGAGI. CDR3 loop: CASSYTPDSYEQYF. The CDR3 coding sequence is TGTGCCAGCAGTTACACTCCTGACTCCTACGAGCAGTACTTC.

Ten or more counts support this clonotype. The chain is built from TRBV7-6 and TRBJ2-1, with D perhaps TRBD2 (6 bases). Germline CDR1 reads SGHVS; CDR2 reads FNYEAQ. Between the trimmed V and J ends, which lost 0 bases and 0 bases, there was a span of 12 bases. This CDR3 has 17 amino acids. The CDR3 protein is CASSLAWAGSSYNEQFF. As DNA, the CDR3 is TGTGCCAGCAGCTTAGCGTGGGCGGGAAGCTCCTACAATGAGCAGTTCTTC.

This clonotype was counted ten times or more. The V gene is TRBV19, the J gene TRBJ2-2, with D perhaps matching TRBD1 (5 bases). Germline V gives CDR1 LNHDA, CDR2 SQIVND (reference sequence). Trimming shortened V by 5 bases and J by 6 bases, and 13 bases separated the two germline ends. The CDR3 covers 14 residues. The CDR3 bases are TGTGCCAGTAGTCCCTCTACGACAGCCGGGGAGCTGTTTTTT. It yields the protein CASSPSTTAGELFF.

The rearrangement joins TRBV28 to TRBJ2-3; D ambiguous. The germline V gene has CDR1 MDHEN and CDR2 SYDVKM. The CDR3 length is 11 residues. With 8 bases removed from V and 7 bases from J, the gap between germline ends came to 10 bases. CDR3 nucleotides: TGTGCCAGCGGACCGGGTTATACGCAGTATTTT. Amino acid sequence: CASGPGYTQYF.

This clonotype has ten or more counts. The chain links TRBV10-2 to TRBJ2-5, with D perhaps TRBD1 or TRBD2 (5 bases each). This CDR3 contains 16 residues. CDR1 and CDR2 (germline): WSHSY, SAAADI. Trimming took 4 bases from V and 5 from J, leaving 20 bases between them. The CDR3 spells CASSGNRGRLVETQYF. The DNA of the CDR3 is TGCGCCAGCAGTGGTAATCGGGGCAGGCTAGTGGAGACCCAGTACTTC.

This clonotype has more than one count but fewer than ten. This clone may be a read error of a much larger clone one base away. The chain combines TRBV7-9 with TRBJ1-6; D may be TRBD1 (5 bases). Looked up from germline, CDR1 is SEHNR and CDR2 is FQNEAQ (reference sequence). The CDR3 loop spans 13 amino acids. The CDR3 sequence is CAGSLGANSPLHF. CDR3 DNA: TGTGCCGGCAGCTTAGGGGCCAATTCACCCCTCCACTTT.